This T cell receptor beta chain was retrieved from a study of long-term antiretroviral therapy in people with HIV. Study in general: By about a decade, the earliest samples predate the 2015 immediate-ART recommendation.

This was the immunoSEQ v3.0 assay at survey level. Generated by immunoSEQ multiplex PCR, the TCRdb table keeps only in-frame clones and is missing some. The sample holds 20,000 to 25,000 clones, 70% to 85% seen once. Germline values: CDR1 PRHDT, CDR2 FYEKMQ (reference sequence). Trimming removed 3 bases from V and 4 bases from J, with 10 bases in between. The CDR3 spans 14 residues. This clone came up a few times. Its antigen remains unknown. Study results and caveats: Clones expanded before ART dominated the repertoire at all time points. Blood dating 2004 to 2017 may reflect older ART regimens. Information pertaining to ART adherence, viral resistance or therapeutic modifications was not obtained.

This material consisted of unsorted PBMCs, taken 0.5 years before starting antiretroviral therapy. The receptor comes from a man aged 35-49 years with HIV. The chain recombines TRBV13 with TRBJ1-5, with D possibly TRBD1 on 6 matching bases. The CDR3 protein is CASSLKDSNQPQHF. The CDR3 DNA sequence: TGTGCCAGCAGCTTGAAGGACAGTAATCAGCCCCAGCATTTT.